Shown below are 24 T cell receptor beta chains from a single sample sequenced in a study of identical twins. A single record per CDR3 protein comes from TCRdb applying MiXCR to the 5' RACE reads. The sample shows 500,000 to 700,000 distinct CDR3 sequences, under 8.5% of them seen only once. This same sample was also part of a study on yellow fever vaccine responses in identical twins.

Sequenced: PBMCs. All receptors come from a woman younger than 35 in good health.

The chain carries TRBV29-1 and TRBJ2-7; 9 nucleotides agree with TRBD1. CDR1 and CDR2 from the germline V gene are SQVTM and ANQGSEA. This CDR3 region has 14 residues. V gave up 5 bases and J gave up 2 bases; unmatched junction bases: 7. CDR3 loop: CSVNGGDRAYEQYF. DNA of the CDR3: TGCAGCGTTAACGGAGGGGACAGGGCCTACGAGCAGTACTTC.

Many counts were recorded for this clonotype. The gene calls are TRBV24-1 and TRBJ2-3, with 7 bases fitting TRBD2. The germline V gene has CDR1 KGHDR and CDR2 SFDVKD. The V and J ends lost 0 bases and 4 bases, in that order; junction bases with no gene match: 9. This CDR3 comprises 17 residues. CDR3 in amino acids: CATSDLSAGEFPDTQYF. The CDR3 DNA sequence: TGTGCCACCAGTGATTTGTCGGCGGGAGAGTTTCCAGATACGCAGTATTTT.

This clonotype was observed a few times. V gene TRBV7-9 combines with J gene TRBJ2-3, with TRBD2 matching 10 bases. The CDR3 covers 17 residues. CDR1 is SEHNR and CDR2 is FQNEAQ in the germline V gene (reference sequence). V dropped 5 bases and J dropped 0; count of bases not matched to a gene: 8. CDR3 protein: CASSPGLAVTSTDTQYF. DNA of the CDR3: TGTGCCAGCAGCCCCGGACTAGCGGTTACTAGCACAGATACGCAGTATTTT.

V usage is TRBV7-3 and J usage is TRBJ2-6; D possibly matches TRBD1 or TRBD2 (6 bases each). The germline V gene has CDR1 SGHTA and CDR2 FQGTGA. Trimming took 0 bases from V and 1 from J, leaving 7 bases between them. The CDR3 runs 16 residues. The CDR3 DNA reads TGTGCCAGCAGCTTAACAGGGGGGTCTGGGGCCAACGTCCTGACTTTC. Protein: CASSLTGGSGANVLTF.

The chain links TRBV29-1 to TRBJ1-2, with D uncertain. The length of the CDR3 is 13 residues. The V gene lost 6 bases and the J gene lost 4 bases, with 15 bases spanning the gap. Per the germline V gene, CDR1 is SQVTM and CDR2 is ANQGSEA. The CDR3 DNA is TGCAGCGTCAACAGACGACTGGTCTATGGCTACACCTTC. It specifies CSVNRRLVYGYTF.

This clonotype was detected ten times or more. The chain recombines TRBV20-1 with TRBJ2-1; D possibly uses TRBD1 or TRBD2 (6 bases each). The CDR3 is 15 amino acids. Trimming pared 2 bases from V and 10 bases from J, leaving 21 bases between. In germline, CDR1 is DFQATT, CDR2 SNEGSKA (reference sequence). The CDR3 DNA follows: TGCAGTGCTAGAAAGGGGGGACTCCTCATTTCGGAGCAGTTCTTC. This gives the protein CSARKGGLLISEQFF.

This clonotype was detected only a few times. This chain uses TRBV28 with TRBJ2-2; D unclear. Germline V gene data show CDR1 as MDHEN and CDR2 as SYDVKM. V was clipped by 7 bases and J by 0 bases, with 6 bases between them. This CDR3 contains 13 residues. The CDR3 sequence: CASMSSNTGELFF. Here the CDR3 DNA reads TGTGCCAGCATGTCCTCGAACACCGGGGAGCTGTTTTTT.

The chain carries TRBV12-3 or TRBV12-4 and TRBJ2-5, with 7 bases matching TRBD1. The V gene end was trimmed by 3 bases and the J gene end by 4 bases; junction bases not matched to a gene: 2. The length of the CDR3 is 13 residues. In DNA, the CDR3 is TGTGCCAGCAGTTTTAACAGGGGAGAGACCCAGTACTTC. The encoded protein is CASSFNRGETQYF.

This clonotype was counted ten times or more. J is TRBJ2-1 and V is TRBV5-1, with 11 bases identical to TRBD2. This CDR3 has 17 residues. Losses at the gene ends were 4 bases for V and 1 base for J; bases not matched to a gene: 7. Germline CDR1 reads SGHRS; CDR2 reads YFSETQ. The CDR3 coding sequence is TGCGCCAGCAGCGCTACCGGGACTAGCGGTTCCTACAATGAGCAGTTCTTC. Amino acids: CASSATGTSGSYNEQFF.

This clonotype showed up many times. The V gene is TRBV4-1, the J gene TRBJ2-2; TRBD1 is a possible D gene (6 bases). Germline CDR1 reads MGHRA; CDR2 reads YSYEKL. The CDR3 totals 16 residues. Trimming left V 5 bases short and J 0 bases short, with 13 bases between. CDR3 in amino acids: CASSGVGTPNTGELFF. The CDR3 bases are TGCGCCAGCAGCGGGGTCGGGACACCGAACACCGGGGAGCTGTTTTTT.

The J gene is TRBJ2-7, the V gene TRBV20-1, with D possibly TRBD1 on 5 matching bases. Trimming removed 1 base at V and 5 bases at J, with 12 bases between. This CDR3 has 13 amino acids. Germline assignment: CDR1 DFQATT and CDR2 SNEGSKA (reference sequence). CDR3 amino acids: CSARGTPDHEQYF. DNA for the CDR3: TGCAGTGCTAGAGGGACACCTGACCACGAGCAGTACTTC.

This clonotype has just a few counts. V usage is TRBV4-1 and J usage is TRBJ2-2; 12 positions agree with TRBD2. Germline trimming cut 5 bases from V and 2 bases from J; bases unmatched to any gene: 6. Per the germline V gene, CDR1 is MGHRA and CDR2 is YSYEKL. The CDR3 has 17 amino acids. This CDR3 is CASSDRTSGDNTGELFF. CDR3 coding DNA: TGCGCCAGCAGCGACCGGACTAGCGGGGACAACACCGGGGAGCTGTTTTTT.

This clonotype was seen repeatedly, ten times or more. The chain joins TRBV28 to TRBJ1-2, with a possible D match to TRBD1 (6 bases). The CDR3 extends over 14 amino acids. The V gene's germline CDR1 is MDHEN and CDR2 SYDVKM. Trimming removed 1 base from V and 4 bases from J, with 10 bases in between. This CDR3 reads CASSLSGAPYGYTF. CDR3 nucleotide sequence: TGTGCCAGCAGTTTATCGGGGGCTCCCTATGGCTACACCTTC.

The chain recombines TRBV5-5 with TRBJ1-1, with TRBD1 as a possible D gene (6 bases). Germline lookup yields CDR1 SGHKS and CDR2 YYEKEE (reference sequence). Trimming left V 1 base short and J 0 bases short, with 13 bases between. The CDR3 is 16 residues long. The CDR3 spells CASSLTHRALNTEAFF. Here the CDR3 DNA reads TGTGCCAGCAGCTTGACGCACAGGGCGCTGAACACTGAAGCTTTCTTT.

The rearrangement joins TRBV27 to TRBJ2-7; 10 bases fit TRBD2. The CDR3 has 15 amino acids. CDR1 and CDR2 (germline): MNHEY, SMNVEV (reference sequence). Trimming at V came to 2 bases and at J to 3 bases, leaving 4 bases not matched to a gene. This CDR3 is CASSLLAGADYEQYF. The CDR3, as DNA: TGTGCCAGCAGTTTACTAGCGGGAGCCGACTACGAGCAGTACTTC.

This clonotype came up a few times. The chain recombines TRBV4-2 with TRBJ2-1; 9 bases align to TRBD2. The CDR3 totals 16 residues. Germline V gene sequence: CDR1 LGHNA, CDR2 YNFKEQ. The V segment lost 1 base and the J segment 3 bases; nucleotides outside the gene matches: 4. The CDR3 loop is CASSQVASGNYNEQFF. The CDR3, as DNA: TGTGCCAGCAGCCAAGTCGCTAGCGGGAACTACAATGAGCAGTTCTTC.

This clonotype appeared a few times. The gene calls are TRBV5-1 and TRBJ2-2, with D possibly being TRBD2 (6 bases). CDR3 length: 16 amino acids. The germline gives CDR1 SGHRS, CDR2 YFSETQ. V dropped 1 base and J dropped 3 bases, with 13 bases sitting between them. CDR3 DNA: TGCGCCAGCAGCTTGTTCTCCGGGAGCCACACCGGGGAGCTGTTTTTT. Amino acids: CASSLFSGSHTGELFF.

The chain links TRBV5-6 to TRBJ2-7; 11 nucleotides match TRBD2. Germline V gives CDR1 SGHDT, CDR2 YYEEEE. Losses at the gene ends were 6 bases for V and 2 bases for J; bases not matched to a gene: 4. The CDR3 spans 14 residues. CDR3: CASTSGLAAYEQYF. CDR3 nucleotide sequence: TGTGCCAGCACCTCGGGACTAGCGGCCTACGAGCAGTACTTC.

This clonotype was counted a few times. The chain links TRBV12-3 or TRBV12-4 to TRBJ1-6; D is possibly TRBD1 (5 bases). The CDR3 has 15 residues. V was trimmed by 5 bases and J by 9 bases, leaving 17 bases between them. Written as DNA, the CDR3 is TGTGCCAGCAGTCCGGGGACTCTTACAGGTTCACCCCTCCACTTT. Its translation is CASSPGTLTGSPLHF.

The CDR3 DNA sequence: TGTGCCAGCAGTTTCGGGACCGAGGGAACCTACAATGAGCAGTTCTTC. Its protein is CASSFGTEGTYNEQFF. V usage is TRBV2 and J usage is TRBJ2-1, with D possibly being TRBD1 or TRBD2 (5 bases each). Germline V gives CDR1 SNHLY, CDR2 FYNNEI. Trimming removed 5 bases at V and 2 bases at J, with 16 bases between. This CDR3 has 16 residues.

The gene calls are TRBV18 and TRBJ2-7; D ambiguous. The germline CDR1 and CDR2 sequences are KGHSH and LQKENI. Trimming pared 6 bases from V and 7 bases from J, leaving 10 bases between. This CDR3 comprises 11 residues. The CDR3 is CASSPDREQYF. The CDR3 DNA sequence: TGTGCCAGCTCCCCGGACCGGGAGCAGTACTTC. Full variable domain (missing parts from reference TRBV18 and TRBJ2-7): NAGVMQNPRHLVRRRGQEARLRCSPMKGHSHVYWYRQLPEEGLKFMVYLQKENIIDESGMPKERFSAEFPKEGPSILRIQQVVRGDSAAYFCASSPDREQYFGPGTRLTVT.

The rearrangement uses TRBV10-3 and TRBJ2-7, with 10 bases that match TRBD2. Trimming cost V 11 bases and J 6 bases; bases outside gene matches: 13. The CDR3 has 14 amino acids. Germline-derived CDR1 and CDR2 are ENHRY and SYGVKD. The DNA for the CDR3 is TGTGCCGCCACTCGGCTAGCGGGAGACTCCGAGCAGTACTTC. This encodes CAATRLAGDSEQYF.

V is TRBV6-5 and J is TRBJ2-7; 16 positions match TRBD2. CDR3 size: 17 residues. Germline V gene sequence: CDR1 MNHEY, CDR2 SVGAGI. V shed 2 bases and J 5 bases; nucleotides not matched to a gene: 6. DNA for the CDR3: TGTGCCAGCAGTTACCCGGGACTAGCGGGAGGGCGAAACGAGCAGTACTTC. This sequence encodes CASSYPGLAGGRNEQYF.

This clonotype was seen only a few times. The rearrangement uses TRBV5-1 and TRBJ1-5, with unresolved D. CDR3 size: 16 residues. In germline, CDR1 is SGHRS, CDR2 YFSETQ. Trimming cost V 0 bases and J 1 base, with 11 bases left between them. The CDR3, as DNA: TGCGCCAGCAGCTTGGCTGCAAGGGTAAGCAATCAGCCCCAGCATTTT. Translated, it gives CASSLAARVSNQPQHF.